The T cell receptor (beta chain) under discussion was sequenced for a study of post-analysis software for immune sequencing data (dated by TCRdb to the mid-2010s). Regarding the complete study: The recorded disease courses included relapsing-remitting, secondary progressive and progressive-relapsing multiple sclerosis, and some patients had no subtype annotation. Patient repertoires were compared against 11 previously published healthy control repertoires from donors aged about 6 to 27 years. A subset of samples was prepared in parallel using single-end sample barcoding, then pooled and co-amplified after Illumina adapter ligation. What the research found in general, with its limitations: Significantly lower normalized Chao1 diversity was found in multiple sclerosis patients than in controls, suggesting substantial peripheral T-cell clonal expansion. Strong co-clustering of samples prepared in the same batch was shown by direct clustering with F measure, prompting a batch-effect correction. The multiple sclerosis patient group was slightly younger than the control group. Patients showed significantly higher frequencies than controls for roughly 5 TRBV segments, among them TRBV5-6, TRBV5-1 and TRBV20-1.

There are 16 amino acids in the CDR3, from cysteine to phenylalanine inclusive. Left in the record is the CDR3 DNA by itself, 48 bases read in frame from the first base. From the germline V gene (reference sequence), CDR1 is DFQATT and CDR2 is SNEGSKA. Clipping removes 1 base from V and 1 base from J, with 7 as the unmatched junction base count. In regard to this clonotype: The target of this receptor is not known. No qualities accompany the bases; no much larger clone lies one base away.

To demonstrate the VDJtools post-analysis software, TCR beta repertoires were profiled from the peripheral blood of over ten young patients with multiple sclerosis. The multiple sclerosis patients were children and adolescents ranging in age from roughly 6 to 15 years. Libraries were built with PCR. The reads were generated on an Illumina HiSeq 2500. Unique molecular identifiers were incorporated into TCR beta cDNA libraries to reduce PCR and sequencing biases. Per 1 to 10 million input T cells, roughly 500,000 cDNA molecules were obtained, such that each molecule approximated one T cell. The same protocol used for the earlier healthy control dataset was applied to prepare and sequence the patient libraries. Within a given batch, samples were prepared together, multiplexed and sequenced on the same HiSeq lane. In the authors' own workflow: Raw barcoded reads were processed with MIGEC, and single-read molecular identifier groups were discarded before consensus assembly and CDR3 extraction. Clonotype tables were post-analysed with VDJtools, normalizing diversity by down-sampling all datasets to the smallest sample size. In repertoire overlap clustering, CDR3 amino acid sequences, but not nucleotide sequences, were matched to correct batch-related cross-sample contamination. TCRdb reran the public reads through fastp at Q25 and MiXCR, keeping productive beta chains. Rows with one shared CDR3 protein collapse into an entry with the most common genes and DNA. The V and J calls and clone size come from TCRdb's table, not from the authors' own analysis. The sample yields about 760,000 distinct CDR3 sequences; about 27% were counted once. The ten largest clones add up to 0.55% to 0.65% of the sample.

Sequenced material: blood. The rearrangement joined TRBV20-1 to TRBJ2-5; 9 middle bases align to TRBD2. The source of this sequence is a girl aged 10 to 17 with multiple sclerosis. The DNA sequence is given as TGCAGTGCTAGAGGTGAAGCGGGGGGCCCCCAAGAGACCCAGTACTTC. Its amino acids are CSARGEAGGPQETQYF.